The rows below give T cell receptor beta chains drawn from one sample of a study of T cell responses to AZD1222 COVID-19 vaccine. Assay: immunoSEQ multiplex PCR; the TCRdb copy retains only in-frame clones and omits some. Seen here are some 150,000 clones, 80% to 95% observed once, and the top ten hold under 4.5%. Sequenced here: peripheral blood, sampled on day 0 of AZD1222 vaccination. The receptors were sampled from an adult in good health. CDR3s include the opening cysteine and the closing phenylalanine or tryptophan. The D gene is left open where the match is weak.

>TRBD2|TRBV3-1/TRBV3-2
CASSKAGLVGNEQFF
>TRBD1|TRBV14
CASSQEAWSMGRIWDREEVTEAFF
>NA|TRBV27
CASSLFPQPLGNQPQHF
>NA|TRBV19
CASSIAGEGAYEQYF
>NA|TRBV2
CASTRNSGNTIYF
>NA|TRBV11-3
CASSLANGEKLFF
>NA|TRBV18
CASSPTMNTEAFF
>TRBD1|TRBV15
CATSRGGQGGVEKLFF
>TRBD2|TRBV29-1
CSTLTTSGRAYNEQFF
>NA|TRBV5-1
CASRQGLSGNTIYF
>TRBD2|TRBV3-1/TRBV3-2
CASSQGGGRGDEQYF
>TRBD2|TRBV2
CASGASGRAQETQYF
>NA|TRBV10-1
CASSESPTAPLHF
>NA|TRBV19
CASSIGSAYNEQFF
>NA|TRBV2
CASSGAQIDQPQHF
>TRBD1|TRBV28
CATKMAGDSSYEQYF
>TRBD1|TRBV5-4
CASTSRGQTYEQYF
>NA|TRBV11-3
CASSLGASGKSTNEQFF
>TRBD1|TRBV28
CASSRGQGEQPQHF
>NA|TRBV19
CASSPGVGANVLTF